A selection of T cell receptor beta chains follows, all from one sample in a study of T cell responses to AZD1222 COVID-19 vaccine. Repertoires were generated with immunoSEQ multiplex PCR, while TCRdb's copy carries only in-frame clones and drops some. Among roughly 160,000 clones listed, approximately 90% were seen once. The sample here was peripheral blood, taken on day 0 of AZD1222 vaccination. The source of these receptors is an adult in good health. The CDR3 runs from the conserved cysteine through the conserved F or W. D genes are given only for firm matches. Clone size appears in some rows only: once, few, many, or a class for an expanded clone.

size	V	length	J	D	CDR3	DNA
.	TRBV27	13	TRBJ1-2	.	CARGGLLNYGYTF	TGTGCCAGGGGCGGACTGCTTAACTATGGCTACACCTTC
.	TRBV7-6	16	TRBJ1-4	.	CASSPGQGPNNEKLFF	TGTGCCAGCAGCCCCGGCCAGGGACCTAATAATGAAAAACTGTTTTTT
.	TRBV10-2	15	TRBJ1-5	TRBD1	CASSTYRGLDQPQHF	TGCGCCAGCTCGACGTACAGGGGTCTGGATCAGCCCCAGCATTTT
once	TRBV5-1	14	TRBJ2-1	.	CASSLKLGGNEQFF	TGCGCCAGCAGCTTGAAACTAGGGGGCAATGAGCAGTTCTTC
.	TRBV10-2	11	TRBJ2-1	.	CASSVTGKQFF	TGCGCCAGCAGTGTAACGGGCAAGCAGTTCTTC
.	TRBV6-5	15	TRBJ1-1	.	CASSYSSADTNEAFF	TGTGCCAGCAGTTACTCGTCAGCGGATACGAACGAAGCTTTCTTT
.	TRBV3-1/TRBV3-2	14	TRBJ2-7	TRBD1	CASNHSDRAYEQYF	TGTGCCAGCAACCACTCAGACAGGGCCTACGAGCAGTACTTC
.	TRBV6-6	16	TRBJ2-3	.	CASRRSGTALDDTQYF	TGTGCCAGCAGACGATCCGGGACGGCTCTTGATGATACGCAGTATTTT
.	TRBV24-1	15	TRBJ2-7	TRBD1	CATAPGQGTSYEQYF	TGTGCCACGGCCCCGGGACAGGGAACCTCCTACGAGCAGTACTTC
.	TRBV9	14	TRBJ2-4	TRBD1	CASSIRTGGDIQYF	TGTGCCAGCAGCATAAGGACAGGTGGAGACATTCAGTACTTC
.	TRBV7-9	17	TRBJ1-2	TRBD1	CASSSGQGLDRDYGYTF	TGTGCCAGCAGCTCCGGACAGGGCCTGGATAGGGACTACGGCTACACCTTC
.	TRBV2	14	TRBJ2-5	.	CASSEATRLGTQYF	TGTGCCAGCAGTGAAGCCACCCGTCTTGGGACCCAGTACTTC
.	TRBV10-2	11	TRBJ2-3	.	CASSTLDTQYF	TGCGCCAGCAGCACTTTGGATACGCAGTATTTT
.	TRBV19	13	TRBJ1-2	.	CASSIWGDYGYTF	TGTGCCAGTAGTATATGGGGGGACTATGGCTACACCTTC
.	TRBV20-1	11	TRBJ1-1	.	CSEETSSRAFF	TGCAGTGAGGAGACATCCTCGCGAGCTTTCTTT
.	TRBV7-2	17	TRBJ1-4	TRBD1	CASSPILNRGQNEKLFF	TGTGCCAGCAGCCCTATCCTAAACAGGGGGCAGAATGAAAAACTGTTTTTT
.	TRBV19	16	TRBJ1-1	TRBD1	CASSITGGGMNTEAFF	TGTGCCAGTAGTATAACAGGGGGCGGCATGAACACTGAAGCTTTCTTT
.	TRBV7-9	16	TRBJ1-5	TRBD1	CASSFQQGAAGQPQHF	TGTGCCAGCAGCTTTCAACAGGGGGCAGCGGGGCAGCCCCAGCATTTT
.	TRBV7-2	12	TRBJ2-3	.	CASSLDGFTQYF	TGTGCCAGCAGCTTAGACGGGTTTACGCAGTATTTT
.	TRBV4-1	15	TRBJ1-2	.	CASSQWAGGSYGYTF	TGCGCCAGCAGCCAATGGGCGGGTGGATCCTATGGCTACACCTTC
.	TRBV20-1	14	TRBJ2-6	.	CSASDRTGANVLTF	TGCAGTGCTAGTGACAGGACTGGGGCCAACGTCCTGACTTTC
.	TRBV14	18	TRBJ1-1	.	CASSQWGTGGRPNTEAFF	TGTGCCAGCAGCCAGTGGGGGACGGGGGGTAGACCTAACACTGAAGCTTTCTTT
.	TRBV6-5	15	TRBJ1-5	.	CASSIQEVESQPQHF	TGTGCCAGCAGCATCCAGGAGGTTGAGTCGCAGCCCCAGCATTTT
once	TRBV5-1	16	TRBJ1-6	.	CASSLTLSGTNSPLHF	TGCGCCAGCAGCTTGACACTATCAGGGACTAATTCACCCCTCCACTTT
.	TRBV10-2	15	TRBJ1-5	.	CASSESGGRYQPQHF	TGCGCCAGCAGTGAGTCTGGGGGGAGATATCAGCCCCAGCATTTT
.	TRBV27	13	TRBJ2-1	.	CASSSTGYNEQFF	TGTGCCAGCAGTTCGACGGGGTACAATGAGCAGTTCTTC
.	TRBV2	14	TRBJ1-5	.	CASSGARVSQPQHF	TGTGCCAGCAGTGGGGCTAGAGTCAGTCAGCCCCAGCATTTT
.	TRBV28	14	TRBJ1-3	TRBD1	CASSPDRVGNTIYF	TGTGCCAGCAGTCCGGACAGGGTTGGAAACACCATATATTTT
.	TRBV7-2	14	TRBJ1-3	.	CASSPGNSGNTIYF	TGTGCCAGCAGCCCCGGGAACTCTGGAAACACCATATATTTT
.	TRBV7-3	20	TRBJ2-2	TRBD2	CASSPTGTSGGPGDTGELFF	TGTGCCAGCAGCCCAACCGGGACTAGCGGGGGGCCGGGTGACACCGGGGAGCTGTTTTTT
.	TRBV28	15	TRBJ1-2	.	CASSRPLQDNYGYTF	TGTGCCAGCAGCCGCCCATTGCAGGACAACTATGGCTACACCTTC
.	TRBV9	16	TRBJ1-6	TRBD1	CASSGIRQGANSPLHF	TGTGCCAGCAGCGGGATCCGACAGGGGGCGAATTCACCCCTCCACTTT
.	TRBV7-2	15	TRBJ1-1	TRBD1	CASSSRQGSNTEAFF	TGTGCCAGCAGCTCAAGACAGGGATCGAACACTGAAGCTTTCTTT
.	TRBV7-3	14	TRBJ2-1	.	CASTPAAWGDEQFF	TGTGCCAGCACTCCCGCGGCCTGGGGCGATGAGCAGTTCTTC
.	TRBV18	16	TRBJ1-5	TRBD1	CASSPGQGASNQPQHF	TGTGCCAGCTCACCGGGACAGGGGGCCAGCAATCAGCCCCAGCATTTT
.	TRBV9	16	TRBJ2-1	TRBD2	CASSVGTSVSYNEQFF	TGTGCCAGCAGCGTAGGGACTAGCGTCTCCTACAATGAGCAGTTCTTC
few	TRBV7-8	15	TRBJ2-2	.	CASSLRALGTGELFF	TGTGCCAGCAGCCTCCGAGCGCTTGGGACCGGGGAGCTGTTTTTT
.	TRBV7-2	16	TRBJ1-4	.	CASSLARGRTNEKLFF	TGTGCCAGCAGCTTAGCGCGTGGACGGACTAATGAAAAACTGTTTTTT
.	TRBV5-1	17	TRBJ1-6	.	CASRPGPSPFDNSPLHF	TGCGCCAGCAGACCGGGACCCAGCCCCTTTGATAATTCACCCCTCCACTTT
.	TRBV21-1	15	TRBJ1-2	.	CASSQMDKGGYGYTF	TGTGCCAGCAGCCAAATGGACAAGGGGGGCTATGGCTACACCTTC
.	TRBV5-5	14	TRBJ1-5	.	CASGPGTFDQPQHF	TGTGCCAGCGGTCCCGGGACGTTTGATCAGCCCCAGCATTTT
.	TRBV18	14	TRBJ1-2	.	CASSPSTVAYGYTF	TGTGCCAGCTCACCTTCGACGGTGGCCTATGGCTACACCTTC
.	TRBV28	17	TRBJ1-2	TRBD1	CASSSPGTGLRGLGYTF	TGTGCCAGCAGCAGTCCCGGGACAGGGTTGCGAGGACTTGGCTACACCTTC
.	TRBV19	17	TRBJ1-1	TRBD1	CASSIAPPTGANTEAFF	TGTGCCAGTAGTATAGCCCCCCCGACAGGGGCGAACACTGAAGCTTTCTTT
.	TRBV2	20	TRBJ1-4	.	CATHRSALSGLFATNEKLFF	TGTGCCACCCATCGGTCAGCCCTTTCGGGTCTATTTGCAACTAATGAAAAACTGTTTTTT
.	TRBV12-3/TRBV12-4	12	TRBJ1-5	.	CARPSRGQPQHF	TGTGCCAGGCCCTCTCGAGGTCAGCCCCAGCATTTT
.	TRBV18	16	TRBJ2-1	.	CASSPIILDSYNEQFF	TGTGCCAGCTCACCAATAATTCTGGACTCCTACAATGAGCAGTTCTTC
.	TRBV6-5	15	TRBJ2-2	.	CASSYSAFVAGELFF	TGTGCCAGCAGTTACTCGGCCTTCGTTGCCGGGGAGCTGTTTTTT
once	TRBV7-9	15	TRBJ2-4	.	CASRYYGRAENIQYF	TGTGCCAGCAGATACTATGGCAGGGCCGAAAACATTCAGTACTTC
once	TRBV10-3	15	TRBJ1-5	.	CAISESPGGGQPQHF	TGTGCCATCAGTGAGTCTCCGGGAGGGGGTCAGCCCCAGCATTTT
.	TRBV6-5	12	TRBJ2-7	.	CASSLRQDEQYF	TGTGCCAGCAGTTTACGACAGGACGAGCAGTACTTC
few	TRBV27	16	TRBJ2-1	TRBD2	CASSLSGSGGGNEQFF	TGTGCCAGCAGTTTATCCGGCAGTGGCGGGGGAAATGAGCAGTTCTTC
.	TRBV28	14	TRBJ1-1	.	CASRNGQTNTEAFF	TGTGCCAGCAGGAATGGACAGACGAACACTGAAGCTTTCTTT
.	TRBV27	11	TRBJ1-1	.	CASSRGTEAFF	TGTGCCAGCAGTCGGGGCACTGAAGCTTTCTTT